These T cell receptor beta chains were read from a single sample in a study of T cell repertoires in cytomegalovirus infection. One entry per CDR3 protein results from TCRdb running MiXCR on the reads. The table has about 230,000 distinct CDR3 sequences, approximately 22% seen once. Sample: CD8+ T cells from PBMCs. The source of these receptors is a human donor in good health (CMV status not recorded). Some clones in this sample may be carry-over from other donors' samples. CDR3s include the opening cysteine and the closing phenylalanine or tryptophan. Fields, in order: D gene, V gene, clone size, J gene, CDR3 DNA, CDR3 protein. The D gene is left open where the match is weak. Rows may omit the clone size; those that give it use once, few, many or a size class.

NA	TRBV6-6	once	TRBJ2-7	TGTGCCAGCAGTTACCTGACAGTATCCTCCTACGAGCAGTACTTC	CASSYLTVSSYEQYF
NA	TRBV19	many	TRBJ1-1	TGTGCCAGTAGTATCGGACAGTCGCCCATGAACACTGAAGCTTTCTTT	CASSIGQSPMNTEAFF
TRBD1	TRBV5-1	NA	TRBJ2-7	TGCGGCAGCAGCTTTTCAGGGGGCAGAAGTAACGAGCAGTACTTC	CGSSFSGGRSNEQYF
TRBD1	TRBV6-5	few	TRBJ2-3	TGTGCCAGCGGGAGGACAGGGGTAACAGATACGCAGTATTTT	CASGRTGVTDTQYF
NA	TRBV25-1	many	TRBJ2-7	TGTGCCAGCAGATCCCTAGCATCCTACGAGCAGTACTTC	CASRSLASYEQYF
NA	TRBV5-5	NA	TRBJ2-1	TGTGCCAGCAGCTCCCCTAACTACAATGAGCAGTTCTTC	CASSSPNYNEQFF
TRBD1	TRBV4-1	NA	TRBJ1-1	TGCGCCAGCAGCCGGACAGGGGGGTACACTGAAGCTTTCTTT	CASSRTGGYTEAFF
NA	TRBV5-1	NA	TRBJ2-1	TGCGCCAGCAGCTTGTACCTAACAGAAAGGGAAGTCTCCTACAATGAGCAGTTCTTC	CASSLYLTEREVSYNEQFF
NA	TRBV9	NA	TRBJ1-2	TGTGCCAGCAGCCCCCGGACCGGCACCTTC	CASSPRTGTF
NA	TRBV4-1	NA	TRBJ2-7	TGCGCCAGCAGCCAAGATTGGGGTTTTGTCTACGAGCAGTACTTC	CASSQDWGFVYEQYF
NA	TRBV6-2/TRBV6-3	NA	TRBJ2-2	TGTGCCAGCAGTTACAATCCGGGACGTTCGAACACCGGGGAGCTGTTTTTT	CASSYNPGRSNTGELFF
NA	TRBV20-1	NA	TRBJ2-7	TGCAGTGCTAGAGGGGTCCGGCAGGCCTCCTACGAGCAGTACTTC	CSARGVRQASYEQYF
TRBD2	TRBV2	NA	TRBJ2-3	TGTGCCAGCAGTGATTTGACTAGCGGGAACACAGATACGCAGTATTTT	CASSDLTSGNTDTQYF
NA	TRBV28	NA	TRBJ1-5	TGTGCCAGCAGTTTATTTTCGGGCAATCAGCCCCAGCATTTT	CASSLFSGNQPQHF
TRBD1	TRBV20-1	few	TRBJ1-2	TGCAGTGCCCCCCCCGACAGGGACTATGGCTACACCTTC	CSAPPDRDYGYTF
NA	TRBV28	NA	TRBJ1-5	TGTGCCAGCAGTTTATTGGGGGAGCCCCAGCATTTT	CASSLLGEPQHF
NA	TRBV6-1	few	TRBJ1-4	TGTGCCAGCAGAGACCCGGGACGGCCTAATGAAAAACTGTTTTTT	CASRDPGRPNEKLFF
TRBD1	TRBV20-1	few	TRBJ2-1	TGCAGTGCTAGAGATTACAGGGGAAACAATGAGCAGTTCTTC	CSARDYRGNNEQFF
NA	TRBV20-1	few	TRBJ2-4	TGCAGTGCTAGGGCTCAGGGGGGATATAACATTCAGTACTTC	CSARAQGGYNIQYF
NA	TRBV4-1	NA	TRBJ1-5	TGCGCCAGCAGCCGTCGAGGGAGCAATCAGCCCCAGCATTTT	CASSRRGSNQPQHF
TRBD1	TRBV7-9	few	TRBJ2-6	TGTGCCAGCAGCTTAGCCGAAAAACAGGGGGGCAGCTCTTATGGGGCCAACGTCCTGACTTTC	CASSLAEKQGGSSYGANVLTF
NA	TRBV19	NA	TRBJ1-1	TGTGCCATTACAAAGGGGCCCCAGATGAACACTGAAGCTTTCTTT	CAITKGPQMNTEAFF
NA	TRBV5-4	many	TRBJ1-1	TGTGCCAGCAGCTCCCCGGAGCAGCGGAACACTGAAGCTTTCTTT	CASSSPEQRNTEAFF
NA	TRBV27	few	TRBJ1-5	TGTGCCAGCAGTTCCTCCGTCAGCAGCAATCAGCCCCAGCATTTT	CASSSSVSSNQPQHF
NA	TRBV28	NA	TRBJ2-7	TGTGCCAGCGGGACTTCCTACGAGCAGTACTTC	CASGTSYEQYF
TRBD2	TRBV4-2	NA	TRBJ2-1	TGTGCCAGCAGCCGGACCGGGACTAGCGGCTACAATGAGCAGTTCTTC	CASSRTGTSGYNEQFF
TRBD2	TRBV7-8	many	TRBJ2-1	TGTGCCAGCAGCCCAACCCTACTCATGACTAGCGGCTACAATGAGCAGTTCTTC	CASSPTLLMTSGYNEQFF
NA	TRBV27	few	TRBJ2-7	TGTGCCAGCAGTCCGGAGATCGGCTACGAGCAGTACTTC	CASSPEIGYEQYF
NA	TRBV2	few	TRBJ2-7	TGTGCCAGCAGTGAAGCACACCCCTACGAGCAGTACTTC	CASSEAHPYEQYF
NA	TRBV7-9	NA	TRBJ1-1	TGTGCCAGCAGCTTAGGGACACCCGAGGTCACTGAAGCTTTCTTT	CASSLGTPEVTEAFF
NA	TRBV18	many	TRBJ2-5	TGTGCCAGCTCACCATGGCTTGGTTCGGCTCAAGAGACCCAGTACTTC	CASSPWLGSAQETQYF
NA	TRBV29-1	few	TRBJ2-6	TGCAGCGCCCAGGACTCCACCTCTGGGGCCAACGTCCTGACTTTC	CSAQDSTSGANVLTF